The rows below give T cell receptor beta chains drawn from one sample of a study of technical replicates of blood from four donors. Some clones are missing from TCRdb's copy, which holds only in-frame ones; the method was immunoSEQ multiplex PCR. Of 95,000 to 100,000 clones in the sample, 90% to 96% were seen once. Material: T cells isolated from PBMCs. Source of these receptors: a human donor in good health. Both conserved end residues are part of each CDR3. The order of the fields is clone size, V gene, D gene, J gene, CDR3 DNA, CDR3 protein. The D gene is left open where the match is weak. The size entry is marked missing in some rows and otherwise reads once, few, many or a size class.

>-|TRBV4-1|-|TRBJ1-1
TGCGCCAGCAGCCACTCGACGGCGTCCCGGGACACTGAAGCTTTCTTT
CASSHSTASRDTEAFF
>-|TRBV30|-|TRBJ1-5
TGTGCCTGGAGTCTAGGGGGCAATCAGCCCCAGCATTTT
CAWSLGGNQPQHF
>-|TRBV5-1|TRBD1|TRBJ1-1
TGCGCCAGCAGCGCGGGACAGAAGAACACTGAAGCTTTCTTT
CASSAGQKNTEAFF
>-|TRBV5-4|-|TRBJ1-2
TGTGCCAGCAGCTACCCAGGTACCACCTATGGCTACACCTTC
CASSYPGTTYGYTF
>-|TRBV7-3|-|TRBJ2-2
TGTGCCAGCAGCCCCTCCGGGGGGCCTAACACCGGGGAGCTGTTTTTT
CASSPSGGPNTGELFF
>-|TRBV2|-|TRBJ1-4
TGTGCCAGCATGGGGGGGAATGAAAAACTGTTTTTT
CASMGGNEKLFF
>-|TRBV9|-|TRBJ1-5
TGTGCCAGCAGCGTAGAGGGAGTTAGAAATCAGCCCCAGCATTTT
CASSVEGVRNQPQHF
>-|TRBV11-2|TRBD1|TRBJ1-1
TGTGCCAGCAGTTGGGCAGCCCCAGGGGGCACTGAAGCTTTCTTT
CASSWAAPGGTEAFF
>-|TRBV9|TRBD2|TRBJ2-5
TGTGCCAGCAGCGTGGCCTTAGGTAGTAGCGGGGGGGTACAAGAGACCCAGTACTTC
CASSVALGSSGGVQETQYF
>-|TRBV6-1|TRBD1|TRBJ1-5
TGTGCCAGCACTGGAGCAGGGGGAAATCAGCCCCAGCATTTT
CASTGAGGNQPQHF
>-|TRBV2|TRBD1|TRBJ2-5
TGTGCCAGCAGTGTAACAGGGGTTTCAGAGACCCAGTACTTC
CASSVTGVSETQYF
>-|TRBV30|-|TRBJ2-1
TGTGCCTGGAGTATACCTAGTTTTGGTCCAAATGAGCAGTTCTTC
CAWSIPSFGPNEQFF
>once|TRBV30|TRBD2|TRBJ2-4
TGTGCCTGGACCGCCGGGAGGTTTCTAGCCAAAAACATTCAGTACTTC
CAWTAGRFLAKNIQYF
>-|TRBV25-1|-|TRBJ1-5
TGTGCCAGCAGTGATGGTTTGCAGGGTGCGGATCAGCCCCAGCATTTT
CASSDGLQGADQPQHF
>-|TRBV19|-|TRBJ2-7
TGTGCCAGTAGCATAGGAGGGTTGTCCTACGAGCAGTACTTC
CASSIGGLSYEQYF
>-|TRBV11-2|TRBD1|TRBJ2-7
TGTGCCAGCAGCCCCATTACAGGGGGCTTCGACGAGCAGTACTTC
CASSPITGGFDEQYF
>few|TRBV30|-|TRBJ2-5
TGTGCCTGGAGTAGCAACCAAGAGACCCAGTACTTC
CAWSSNQETQYF
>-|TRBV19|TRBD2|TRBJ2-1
TGTGCCAGTCGGGCGGGAGAAACCCTAGACTCCTACAATGAGCAGTTCTTC
CASRAGETLDSYNEQFF
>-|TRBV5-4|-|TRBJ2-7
TGTGCCAGCAGCTTCGGACGGGACTACGAGCAGTACTTC
CASSFGRDYEQYF
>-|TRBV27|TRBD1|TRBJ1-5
TGTGCCAGCAGTTCGGGACAGGTTGGAAATCAGCCCCAGCATTTT
CASSSGQVGNQPQHF
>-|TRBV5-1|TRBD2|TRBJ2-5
TGCGCCAGTGCTAGCGGGAAAAAAGAGACCCAGTACTTC
CASASGKKETQYF
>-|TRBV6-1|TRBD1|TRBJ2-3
TGTGCCAGCAGTGAGCTAGACAGGGGTTTGGATACGCAGTATTTT
CASSELDRGLDTQYF
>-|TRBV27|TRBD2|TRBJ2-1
TGTGCCAGCAGCTTAGCGGGAGGGAGGGAGCAGTTCTTC
CASSLAGGREQFF
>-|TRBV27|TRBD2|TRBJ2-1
TGTGCCAGCAGGGTGGGGACTAGCGGGAGAGGGGCCTACAATGAGCAGTTCTTC
CASRVGTSGRGAYNEQFF
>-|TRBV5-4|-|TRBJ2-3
TGTGCCAGCAGCTTGGTCAGGACAGATACGCAGTATTTT
CASSLVRTDTQYF
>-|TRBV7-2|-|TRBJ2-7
TGTGCCAGCAGCTTACCTAGCTCCTACGAGCAGTACTTC
CASSLPSSYEQYF
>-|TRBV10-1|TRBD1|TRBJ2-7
TGCGCCAGCAGTGACCCAATCCTCGCCGGGACAGGAGTCAACGAGCAGTACTTC
CASSDPILAGTGVNEQYF
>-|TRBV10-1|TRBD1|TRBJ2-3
TGCGCCAGCAGCCGTGAGGGGGCCCCACTCGGATATACGCAGTATTTT
CASSREGAPLGYTQYF
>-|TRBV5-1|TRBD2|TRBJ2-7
TGCGCCAGCAGCTTGGCGGGAGGGCTACAAACCTACGAGCAGTACTTC
CASSLAGGLQTYEQYF
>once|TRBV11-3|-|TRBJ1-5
TGTGCCAGCAGCTGGACAGCGAGCAATCAGCCCCAGCATTTT
CASSWTASNQPQHF
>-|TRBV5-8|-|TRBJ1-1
TGTGCCAGCAGCTTGGACTTCGGACCGGGATACACTGAAGCTTTCTTT
CASSLDFGPGYTEAFF
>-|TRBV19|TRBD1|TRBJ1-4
TGTGCCAGTAGTGCACTGGACAGGGGTAAGGAAAAACTGTTTTTT
CASSALDRGKEKLFF
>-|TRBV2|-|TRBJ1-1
TGTGCCAGCAGTGAATCCCGGACAGCCGACGACACTGAAGCTTTCTTT
CASSESRTADDTEAFF
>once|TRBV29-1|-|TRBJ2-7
TGCAGCGCCGTGAGGGACTCCTACGAGCAGTACTTC
CSAVRDSYEQYF
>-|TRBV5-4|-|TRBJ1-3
TGTGCCAGCAGCTCCGACAGGTACTCTGGAAACACCATATATTTT
CASSSDRYSGNTIYF
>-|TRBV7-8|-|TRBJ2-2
TGTGCCAGCAGCTTCTGGCCTAACAGGGGGGGCACCGGGGAGCTGTTTTTT
CASSFWPNRGGTGELFF
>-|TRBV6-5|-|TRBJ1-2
TGTGCCAGCAGCCCCAACCGACAGGCTTTTGGCTACACCTTC
CASSPNRQAFGYTF